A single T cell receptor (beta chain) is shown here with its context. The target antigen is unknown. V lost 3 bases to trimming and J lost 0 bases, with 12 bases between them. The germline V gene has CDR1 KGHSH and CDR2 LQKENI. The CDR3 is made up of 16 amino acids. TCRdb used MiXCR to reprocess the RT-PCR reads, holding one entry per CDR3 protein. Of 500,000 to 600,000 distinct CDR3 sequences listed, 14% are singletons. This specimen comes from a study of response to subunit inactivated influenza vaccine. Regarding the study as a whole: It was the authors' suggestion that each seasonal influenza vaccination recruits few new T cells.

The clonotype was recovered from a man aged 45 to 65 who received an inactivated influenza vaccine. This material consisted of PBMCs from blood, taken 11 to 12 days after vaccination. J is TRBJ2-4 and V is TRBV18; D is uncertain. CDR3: CASSPRPSLAKNIQYF. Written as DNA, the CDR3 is TGTGCCAGCTCACCGAGGCCGTCTCTAGCCAAAAACATTCAGTACTTC.